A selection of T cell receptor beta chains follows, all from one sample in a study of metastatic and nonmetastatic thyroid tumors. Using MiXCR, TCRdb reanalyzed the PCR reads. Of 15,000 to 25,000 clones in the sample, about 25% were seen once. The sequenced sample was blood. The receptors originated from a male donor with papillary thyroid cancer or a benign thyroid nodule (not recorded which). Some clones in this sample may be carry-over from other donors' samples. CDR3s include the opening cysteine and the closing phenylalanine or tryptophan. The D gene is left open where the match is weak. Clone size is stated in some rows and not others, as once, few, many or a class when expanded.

CDR3aa: CASTRADTQYF; CDR3nt: TGTGCCAGCACCAGGGCAGATACGCAGTATTTT; len: 11; abundance: many; v_gene: TRBV2; d_gene: -; j_gene: TRBJ2-3
CDR3aa: CASSLEDLNIQYF; CDR3nt: TGTGCCAGCAGTTTAGAAGATTTAAACATTCAGTACTTC; len: 13; abundance: few; v_gene: TRBV28; d_gene: -; j_gene: TRBJ2-4
CDR3aa: CASSYSGTGAFF; CDR3nt: TGTGCCAGCAGCTACTCGGGGACAGGGGCTTTTTTT; len: 12; abundance: -; v_gene: TRBV6-2/TRBV6-3; d_gene: TRBD1; j_gene: TRBJ2-3
CDR3aa: CASSLYRDRSGAFF; CDR3nt: TGCGCCAGCAGCTTGTATAGGGACAGGTCCGGGGCTTTCTTT; len: 14; abundance: -; v_gene: TRBV5-1; d_gene: TRBD1; j_gene: TRBJ1-1
CDR3aa: CASSQTGVNTVDLFF; CDR3nt: TGTGCCAGCAGTCAGACAGGGGTGAACACCGTGGATCTGTTTTTT; len: 15; abundance: -; v_gene: TRBV6-1; d_gene: TRBD1; j_gene: TRBJ2-2
CDR3aa: CASSPQRASNTGELFF; CDR3nt: TGTGCCAGCAGTCCACAGAGGGCTAGCAACACCGGGGAGCTGTTTTTT; len: 16; abundance: medium-sized; v_gene: TRBV2; d_gene: -; j_gene: TRBJ2-2
CDR3aa: CASSKKGANEKLFF; CDR3nt: TGTGCCAGCAGCAAAAAAGGGGCTAATGAAAAACTGTTTTTT; len: 14; abundance: few; v_gene: TRBV28; d_gene: -; j_gene: TRBJ1-4
CDR3aa: CAWSVLGGRETQYF; CDR3nt: TGTGCCTGGAGTGTACTAGGGGGGCGAGAGACCCAGTACTTC; len: 14; abundance: -; v_gene: TRBV30; d_gene: -; j_gene: TRBJ2-5
CDR3aa: CASSQELGGLFRAASYEQYF; CDR3nt: TGCGCCAGCAGCCAAGAACTGGGGGGGTTGTTCCGGGCGGCCTCATACGAGCAGTACTTC; len: 20; abundance: medium-sized; v_gene: TRBV4-3; d_gene: TRBD2; j_gene: TRBJ2-7
CDR3aa: CASSGEVYEQYF; CDR3nt: TGTGCCAGCAGTGGGGAGGTCTACGAGCAGTACTTC; len: 12; abundance: few; v_gene: TRBV12-3/TRBV12-4; d_gene: -; j_gene: TRBJ2-7
CDR3aa: CASSDEGEQFF; CDR3nt: TGTGCCAGCAGTGATGAGGGCGAGCAGTTCTTC; len: 11; abundance: -; v_gene: TRBV2; d_gene: -; j_gene: TRBJ2-1
CDR3aa: CASSQDYGGGELFF; CDR3nt: TGCGCCAGCAGCCAAGATTATGGGGGTGGGGAGCTGTTTTTT; len: 14; abundance: -; v_gene: TRBV4-3; d_gene: -; j_gene: TRBJ2-2
CDR3aa: CATRRGPTSTDTQYF; CDR3nt: TGTGCCACCCGTAGGGGGCCGACTAGCACAGATACGCAGTATTTT; len: 15; abundance: few; v_gene: TRBV6-1; d_gene: TRBD1; j_gene: TRBJ2-3
CDR3aa: CASSLGPGELFF; CDR3nt: TGTGCCAGCAGCTTAGGACCCGGGGAGCTGTTTTTT; len: 12; abundance: -; v_gene: TRBV11-1; d_gene: -; j_gene: TRBJ2-2
CDR3aa: CSATPGQGGDEQFF; CDR3nt: TGCAGTGCGACCCCCGGCCAGGGGGGGGATGAGCAGTTCTTC; len: 14; abundance: -; v_gene: TRBV20-1; d_gene: -; j_gene: TRBJ2-1
CDR3aa: CASSSGGGELFF; CDR3nt: TGTGCCAGCAGCTCGGGTGGCGGGGAGCTGTTTTTT; len: 12; abundance: -; v_gene: TRBV11-1; d_gene: -; j_gene: TRBJ2-2
CDR3aa: CASSWRGRPTSYEQYF; CDR3nt: TGTGCCAGCAGCTGGAGGGGACGGCCGACCTCCTACGAGCAGTACTTC; len: 16; abundance: many; v_gene: TRBV5-6; d_gene: -; j_gene: TRBJ2-7
CDR3aa: CASKGTATDTQYF; CDR3nt: TGTGCCAGCAAGGGGACAGCTACAGATACGCAGTATTTT; len: 13; abundance: -; v_gene: TRBV28; d_gene: TRBD1; j_gene: TRBJ2-3
CDR3aa: CASSLRVSGTYEQYF; CDR3nt: TGCGCCAGCAGCTTGCGTGTTAGCGGGACCTACGAGCAGTACTTC; len: 15; abundance: -; v_gene: TRBV5-1; d_gene: TRBD2; j_gene: TRBJ2-7
CDR3aa: CASSASGSWGSYEQYF; CDR3nt: TGTGCCAGCAGTGCCAGCGGGAGTTGGGGCTCCTACGAGCAGTACTTC; len: 16; abundance: -; v_gene: TRBV6-2/TRBV6-3; d_gene: TRBD2; j_gene: TRBJ2-7
CDR3aa: CASSQIRGARRLGYTF; CDR3nt: TGTGCCAGCAGCCAGATACGGGGGGCGCGACGTCTGGGCTACACCTTC; len: 16; abundance: -; v_gene: TRBV5-6; d_gene: -; j_gene: TRBJ1-2
CDR3aa: CASSYGGRGTEAFF; CDR3nt: TGTGCCAGCAGTTACGGGGGCAGGGGCACTGAAGCTTTCTTT; len: 14; abundance: many; v_gene: TRBV6-5; d_gene: -; j_gene: TRBJ1-1
CDR3aa: CRAAGKPPNSPLHF; CDR3nt: TGCAGGGCCGCCGGAAAGCCTCCTAATTCACCCCTCCACTTT; len: 14; abundance: medium-sized; v_gene: TRBV20-1; d_gene: -; j_gene: TRBJ1-6
CDR3aa: CANTGELFF; CDR3nt: TGTGCGAACACCGGGGAGCTGTTTTTT; len: 9; abundance: -; v_gene: TRBV12-2; d_gene: -; j_gene: TRBJ2-2
CDR3aa: CASSARAGQKLNTDTQYF; CDR3nt: TGTGCCAGCAGTGCACGAGCGGGACAGAAGCTAAACACAGATACGCAGTATTTT; len: 18; abundance: -; v_gene: TRBV6-1; d_gene: -; j_gene: TRBJ2-3
CDR3aa: CASLRDRYGYTF; CDR3nt: TGTGCCAGCCTGAGAGACCGCTATGGCTACACCTTC; len: 12; abundance: few; v_gene: TRBV6-1; d_gene: -; j_gene: TRBJ1-2
CDR3aa: CASNPPRGWGKSGNTIYF; CDR3nt: TGTGCCAGCAACCCCCCGAGGGGCTGGGGGAAGTCTGGAAACACCATATATTTT; len: 18; abundance: many; v_gene: TRBV11-1; d_gene: -; j_gene: TRBJ1-3
CDR3aa: CASSSQGGSYEQYF; CDR3nt: TGTGCCAGCAGCTCACAGGGTGGGTCCTACGAGCAGTACTTC; len: 14; abundance: many; v_gene: TRBV5-4; d_gene: -; j_gene: TRBJ2-7
CDR3aa: CASSDGQMNTEAFF; CDR3nt: TGTGCCAGCAGTGACGGGCAAATGAACACTGAAGCTTTCTTT; len: 14; abundance: medium-sized; v_gene: TRBV2; d_gene: -; j_gene: TRBJ1-1
CDR3aa: CAIWDGQGAGEQYF; CDR3nt: TGTGCCATCTGGGATGGACAGGGGGCAGGTGAGCAGTACTTC; len: 14; abundance: few; v_gene: TRBV10-3; d_gene: TRBD1; j_gene: TRBJ2-7
CDR3aa: CASSYSASGSYNEQFF; CDR3nt: TGTGCCAGCAGTTACTCGGCTAGCGGGAGTTACAATGAGCAGTTCTTC; len: 16; abundance: medium-sized; v_gene: TRBV6-5; d_gene: TRBD2; j_gene: TRBJ2-1
CDR3aa: CASSEMGHLNTEAFF; CDR3nt: TGTGCCAGCAGTGAAATGGGTCACCTGAACACTGAAGCTTTCTTT; len: 15; abundance: medium-sized; v_gene: TRBV6-1; d_gene: -; j_gene: TRBJ1-1
CDR3aa: CTTSRDLGSNEKLFF; CDR3nt: TGTACAACCAGCAGAGATCTAGGGTCCAATGAAAAACTGTTTTTT; len: 15; abundance: -; v_gene: TRBV15; d_gene: -; j_gene: TRBJ1-4
CDR3aa: CASSPVGFQETQYF; CDR3nt: TGTGCCAGCAGCCCAGTGGGATTCCAAGAGACCCAGTACTTC; len: 14; abundance: many; v_gene: TRBV2; d_gene: -; j_gene: TRBJ2-5
CDR3aa: CASTDRGFTTYEQYF; CDR3nt: TGTGCCAGCACCGACAGGGGCTTTACTACCTACGAGCAGTACTTC; len: 15; abundance: many; v_gene: TRBV6-1; d_gene: TRBD1; j_gene: TRBJ2-7
CDR3aa: CASSPTGAKSYF; CDR3nt: TGTGCCAGCAGTCCGACAGGGGCGAAGTCCTACTTC; len: 12; abundance: -; v_gene: TRBV7-8; d_gene: TRBD1; j_gene: TRBJ2-7
CDR3aa: CASIRGGVSGELFF; CDR3nt: TGTGCCAGCATAAGAGGGGGTGTGTCCGGGGAGCTGTTTTTT; len: 14; abundance: medium-sized; v_gene: TRBV6-1; d_gene: -; j_gene: TRBJ2-2
CDR3aa: CASSPLGNTGELFF; CDR3nt: TGTGCCAGCTCACCATTAGGGAACACCGGGGAGCTGTTTTTT; len: 14; abundance: -; v_gene: TRBV18; d_gene: -; j_gene: TRBJ2-2
CDR3aa: CASRSGVGSYGYTF; CDR3nt: TGTGCCAGCAGATCGGGTGTTGGGAGCTATGGCTACACCTTC; len: 14; abundance: -; v_gene: TRBV27; d_gene: -; j_gene: TRBJ1-2
CDR3aa: CASSSGQEVWNTEAFF; CDR3nt: TGTGCCAGCAGCTCCGGACAGGAGGTCTGGAACACTGAAGCTTTCTTT; len: 16; abundance: few; v_gene: TRBV5-6; d_gene: TRBD1; j_gene: TRBJ1-1
CDR3aa: CASSFTVSYEQYF; CDR3nt: TGCGCCAGCAGCTTTACTGTTTCATACGAGCAGTACTTC; len: 13; abundance: medium-sized; v_gene: TRBV5-1; d_gene: -; j_gene: TRBJ2-7
CDR3aa: CSARAGTGGVRRYEQYF; CDR3nt: TGCAGTGCTAGAGCCGGGACAGGGGGCGTCCGGCGCTACGAGCAGTACTTC; len: 17; abundance: medium-sized; v_gene: TRBV20-1; d_gene: TRBD1; j_gene: TRBJ2-7
CDR3aa: CASSSRNTGAYSNQPQHF; CDR3nt: TGTGCCAGCAGCTCCCGAAACACAGGGGCGTATAGCAATCAGCCCCAGCATTTT; len: 18; abundance: -; v_gene: TRBV11-2; d_gene: TRBD1; j_gene: TRBJ1-5
CDR3aa: CASTGSSYNSPLHF; CDR3nt: TGTGCCAGCACAGGGAGCTCCTATAATTCACCCCTCCACTTT; len: 14; abundance: medium-sized; v_gene: TRBV2; d_gene: -; j_gene: TRBJ1-6
CDR3aa: CSARDGDYIEETQYF; CDR3nt: TGCAGTGCTAGAGATGGGGACTATATCGAAGAGACCCAGTACTTC; len: 15; abundance: many; v_gene: TRBV20-1; d_gene: TRBD2; j_gene: TRBJ2-5
CDR3aa: CASSVTPAQETQYF; CDR3nt: TGTGCCAGCAGCGTGACACCCGCTCAAGAGACCCAGTACTTC; len: 14; abundance: many; v_gene: TRBV7-8; d_gene: -; j_gene: TRBJ2-5
CDR3aa: CASSLTSGSTDTQYF; CDR3nt: TGTGCCAGCAGTTTAACTAGCGGGTCCACAGATACGCAGTATTTT; len: 15; abundance: few; v_gene: TRBV27; d_gene: TRBD2; j_gene: TRBJ2-3
CDR3aa: CASMTGQDLFINYGYTF; CDR3nt: TGTGCCAGCATGACTGGACAGGACCTTTTTATTAACTATGGCTACACCTTC; len: 17; abundance: -; v_gene: TRBV7-8; d_gene: TRBD1; j_gene: TRBJ1-2
CDR3aa: CAASRDLPPNEQYF; CDR3nt: TGTGCCGCCAGCAGAGATCTTCCTCCGAACGAGCAGTACTTC; len: 14; abundance: -; v_gene: TRBV15; d_gene: -; j_gene: TRBJ2-7
CDR3aa: CASSRGQGINEQYF; CDR3nt: TGCGCCAGCAGCAGGGGACAGGGAATTAACGAGCAGTACTTC; len: 14; abundance: -; v_gene: TRBV5-1; d_gene: TRBD1; j_gene: TRBJ2-7
CDR3aa: CASSYSGDRVIVNTEAFF; CDR3nt: TGTGCCAGCAGTTACTCTGGGGACAGGGTGATAGTGAACACTGAAGCTTTCTTT; len: 18; abundance: few; v_gene: TRBV6-2/TRBV6-3; d_gene: TRBD1; j_gene: TRBJ1-1
CDR3aa: CASRGQKYGYTF; CDR3nt: TGTGCCAGCCGGGGACAGAAGTATGGCTACACCTTC; len: 12; abundance: few; v_gene: TRBV9; d_gene: TRBD1; j_gene: TRBJ1-2
CDR3aa: CASSTPGGGDEQYF; CDR3nt: TGTGCCAGCAGTACGCCAGGGGGCGGCGACGAGCAGTACTTC; len: 14; abundance: medium-sized; v_gene: TRBV6-1; d_gene: TRBD1; j_gene: TRBJ2-7
CDR3aa: CAWMTRTVVFTEAFF; CDR3nt: TGTGCCTGGATGACGCGAACCGTGGTTTTCACTGAAGCTTTCTTT; len: 15; abundance: many; v_gene: TRBV30; d_gene: -; j_gene: TRBJ1-1
CDR3aa: CASSLLQGYGYTF; CDR3nt: TGTGCCAGCAGTTTGCTACAGGGGTATGGCTACACCTTC; len: 13; abundance: few; v_gene: TRBV28; d_gene: TRBD1; j_gene: TRBJ1-2
CDR3aa: CASSGKSTVSNYGYTF; CDR3nt: TGTGCCAGCAGCGGGAAATCGACGGTTTCTAACTATGGCTACACCTTC; len: 16; abundance: -; v_gene: TRBV11-1; d_gene: -; j_gene: TRBJ1-2
CDR3aa: CASSQATSGVDEQFF; CDR3nt: TGCGCCAGCAGCCAAGCGACTAGCGGGGTTGATGAGCAGTTCTTC; len: 15; abundance: medium-sized; v_gene: TRBV4-1; d_gene: TRBD2; j_gene: TRBJ2-1
CDR3aa: CSARDHLGTGLFYEQCF; CDR3nt: TGCAGTGCTAGAGATCATCTAGGGACAGGGCTCTTTTACGAGCAGTGCTTC; len: 17; abundance: -; v_gene: TRBV20-1; d_gene: TRBD1; j_gene: TRBJ2-7
CDR3aa: CASSFGGTGELFF; CDR3nt: TGTGCCAGCAGCTTTGGGGGAACCGGGGAGCTGTTTTTT; len: 13; abundance: few; v_gene: TRBV7-9; d_gene: -; j_gene: TRBJ2-2
CDR3aa: CASNINFRDRGPGREKLFF; CDR3nt: TGTGCCAGCAACATAAACTTCCGGGACAGGGGACCCGGACGGGAAAAACTGTTTTTT; len: 19; abundance: many; v_gene: TRBV6-2/TRBV6-3; d_gene: TRBD1; j_gene: TRBJ1-4